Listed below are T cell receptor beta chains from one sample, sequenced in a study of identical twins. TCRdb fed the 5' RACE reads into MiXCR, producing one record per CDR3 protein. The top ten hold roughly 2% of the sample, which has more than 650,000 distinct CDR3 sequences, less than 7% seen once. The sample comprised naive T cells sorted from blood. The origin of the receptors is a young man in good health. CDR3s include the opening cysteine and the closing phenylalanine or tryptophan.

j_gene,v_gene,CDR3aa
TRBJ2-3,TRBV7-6,CASSLDRQPTDTQYF
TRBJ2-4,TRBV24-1,CATSDSVQNNIQYF
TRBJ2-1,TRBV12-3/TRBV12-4,CASRTSWANEQFF
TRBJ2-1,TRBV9,CASSEAGASYNEQFF
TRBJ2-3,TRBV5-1,CASSLALGETDTQYF
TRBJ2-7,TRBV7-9,CASSLQGSSSYEQYF
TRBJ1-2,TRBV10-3,CAISDRRGGGDYGYTF
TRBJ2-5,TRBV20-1,CSARWKKGQVQETQYF
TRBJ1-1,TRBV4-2,CASSQDNAPQGGSEAFF
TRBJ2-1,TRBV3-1,CASSQGGLDINEQFF
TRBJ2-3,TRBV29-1,CSVATLAGGPKDTQYF
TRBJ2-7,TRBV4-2,CASSQAGGSKQYF
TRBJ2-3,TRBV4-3,CASSQESRVRSTDTQYF
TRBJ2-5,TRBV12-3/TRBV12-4,CAIRLAVETQYF
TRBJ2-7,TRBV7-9,CASSPSAGGPREQYF
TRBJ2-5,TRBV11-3,CASSPSGGRQETQYF
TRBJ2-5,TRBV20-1,CSAKVTSGRVETQYF
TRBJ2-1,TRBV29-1,CSVEGTGGANEQFF
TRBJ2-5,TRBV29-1,CSVEDYEGAEETQYF
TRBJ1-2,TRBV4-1,CASSHHRDNSLPYGYTF
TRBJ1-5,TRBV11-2,CASSLVEDQPQHF
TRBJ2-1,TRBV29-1,CSVGPRYEQFF
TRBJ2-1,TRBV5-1,CASSSRGTNEQFF
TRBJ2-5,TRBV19,CASSISLGETQYF
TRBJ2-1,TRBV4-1,CASSQGFLSVANEQFF
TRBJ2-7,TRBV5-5,CASSLAGTVDYEQYF
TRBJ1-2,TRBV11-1,CASSAQGARGYTF
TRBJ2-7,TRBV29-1,CSGWTGIGDEQYF
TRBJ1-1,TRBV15,CATSRDKGHTEAFF
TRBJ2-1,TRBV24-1,CATSLLNEQFF
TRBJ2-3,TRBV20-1,CSAGGQSTDTQYF